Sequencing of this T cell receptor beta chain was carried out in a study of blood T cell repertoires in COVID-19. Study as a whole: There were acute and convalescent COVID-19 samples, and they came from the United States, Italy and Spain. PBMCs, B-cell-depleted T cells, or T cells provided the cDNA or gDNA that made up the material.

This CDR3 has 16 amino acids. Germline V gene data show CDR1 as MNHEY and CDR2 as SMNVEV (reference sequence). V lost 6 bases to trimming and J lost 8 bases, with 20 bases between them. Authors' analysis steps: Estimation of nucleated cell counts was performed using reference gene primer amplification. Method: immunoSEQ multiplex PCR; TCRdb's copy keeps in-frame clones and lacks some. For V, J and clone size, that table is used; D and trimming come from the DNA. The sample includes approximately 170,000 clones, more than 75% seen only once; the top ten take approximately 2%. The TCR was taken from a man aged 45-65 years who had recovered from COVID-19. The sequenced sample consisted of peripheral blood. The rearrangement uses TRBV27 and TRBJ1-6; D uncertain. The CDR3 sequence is CASSPGDTTPYSPLHF. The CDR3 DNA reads TGTGCCAGCAGCCCTGGAGATACTACTCCCTATTCACCCCTCCACTTT.